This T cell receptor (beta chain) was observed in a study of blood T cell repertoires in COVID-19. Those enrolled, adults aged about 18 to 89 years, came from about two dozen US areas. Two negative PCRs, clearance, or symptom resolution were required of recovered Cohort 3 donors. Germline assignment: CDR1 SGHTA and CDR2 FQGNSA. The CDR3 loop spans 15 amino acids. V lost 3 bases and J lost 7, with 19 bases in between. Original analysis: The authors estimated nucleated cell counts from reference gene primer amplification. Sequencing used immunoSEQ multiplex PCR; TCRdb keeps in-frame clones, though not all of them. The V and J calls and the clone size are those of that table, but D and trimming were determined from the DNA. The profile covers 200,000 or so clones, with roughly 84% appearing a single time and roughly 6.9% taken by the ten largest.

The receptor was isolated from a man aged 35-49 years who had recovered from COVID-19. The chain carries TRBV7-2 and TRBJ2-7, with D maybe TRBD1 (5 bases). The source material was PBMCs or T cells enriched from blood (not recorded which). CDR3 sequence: CASSFGRALGVEQYF. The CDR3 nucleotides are TGTGCCAGCAGCTTTGGCAGGGCCCTAGGGGTAGAGCAGTACTTC.